This T cell receptor (beta chain) is drawn from a study of cytomegalovirus exposure and HLA in healthy donors. This clone was recorded a few times. Its antigen is undetermined. Overall study findings and caveats: Cytomegalovirus status, reportedly, was diagnosed with high specificity and sensitivity by the classifier. An ancestry cluster, one associated with Asian ancestry, reportedly showed fewer N-insertions than the roughly 700-donor mean in a later analysis. Most TCR sequences proved rare, with some public TCRs found in many donors.

Donors counted as nominally healthy when sampled, yet unrecorded immune exposures were likely. PCR was performed using 60 Vbeta and 13 Jbeta primers. Here immunoSEQ multiplex PCR was the method, and the copy in TCRdb shows in-frame clones only, minus some. The table includes about 170,000 clones, 79% detected once. The CDR3 consists of 14 residues. With V trimmed by 9 bases and J by 8 bases, 8 bases remained unmatched. Germline-derived CDR1 and CDR2 are LNHDA and SQIVND (reference sequence). The sample consisted of PBMCs. The chain combines TRBV19 with TRBJ2-1; the match to TRBD2 covers 12 bases. The source of this sequence is a woman in her forties or fifties in good health and CMV-seronegative. CDR3 sequence: CASKLAGGLYEQFF. CDR3 nucleotide sequence: TGTGCCAGCAAGCTAGCGGGGGGGCTTTATGAGCAGTTCTTC.